This section outlines one T cell receptor beta chain sequence together with its context. What it recognizes is unknown. This entry is derived from a study of cytomegalovirus exposure and HLA in healthy donors. Broader study findings: Productive status was seen about 90% or about 30% of the time for most TCR beta V segments in an earlier analysis.

PCR amplification relied on 60 Vbeta primers (plus 13 Jbeta primers). Clones were read by immunoSEQ multiplex PCR, and TCRdb kept only the in-frame ones, dropping some. The sample table sets out 38,000 or so clones. This sequence originates from a man between 40 and 49 years old in good health and CMV-seropositive. The sequencing input was PBMCs.

DNA of the CDR3: TGTGCCATCAGTGACGGTATTGCAACTAATGAAAAACTGTTTTTT. As protein: CAISDGIATNEKLFF. The V call is TRBV10-3, the J call TRBJ1-4; D uncertain. The V and J ends lost 3 bases and 0 bases respectively, with 8 bases between them. There are 15 residues in the CDR3. CDR1 is ENHRY, CDR2 SYGVKD, per germline.